This passage covers 13 T cell receptor beta chains from one sample sequenced in a study of cytomegalovirus exposure and HLA in healthy donors. The PCR ran on 60 Vbeta and 13 Jbeta primers. Produced via immunoSEQ multiplex PCR; TCRdb's table is partial and in-frame only. The profile shows roughly 150,000 clones, more than 60% of them singletons. Source material: PBMCs. These receptors all stem from a man in his late teens or twenties in good health and CMV-seropositive.

The rearrangement uses TRBV15 and TRBJ2-2; perhaps TRBD1 as D (6 bases). Trimming pared 2 bases from V and 6 bases from J, leaving 16 bases between. This CDR3 comprises 16 residues. Germline V gene data show CDR1 as LNHNV and CDR2 as YYDKDF (reference sequence). The CDR3 DNA is TGTGCCACCAGCAGACAAACAGGGTTTATCGCCGGGGAGCTGTTTTTT. Translating it yields CATSRQTGFIAGELFF.

The chain has TRBV2 and TRBJ1-1; no firm D call. V dropped 7 bases and J dropped 2 bases, with 14 bases sitting between them. The CDR3 spans 14 residues. Germline assignment: CDR1 SNHLY and CDR2 FYNNEI. The CDR3 loop reads CASTKLIANTEAFF. CDR3 DNA: TGTGCCAGCACCAAGCTAATCGCTAACACTGAAGCTTTCTTT.

The rearrangement links TRBV2 to TRBJ2-7; D gene ambiguous. This CDR3 has 12 amino acids. V was clipped by 6 bases and J by 2 bases, with 8 bases between them. CDR1 SNHLY and CDR2 FYNNEI come from the germline V gene. The CDR3 here is CASSSFTYEQYF. The DNA for the CDR3 is TGTGCCAGCAGCTCTTTTACCTACGAGCAGTACTTC. Complete variable domain (other parts from reference TRBV2 and TRBJ2-7): EPEVTQTPSHQVTQMGQEVILRCVPISNHLYFYWYRQILGQKVEFLVSFYNNEISEKSEIFDDQFSVERPDGSNFTLKIRSTKLEDSAMYFCASSSFTYEQYFGPGTRLTVT.

DNA of the CDR3: TGTGCCAGCAGCTTAGAAGGGACAGGGAACACTGAAGCTTTCTTT. This codes for CASSLEGTGNTEAFF. This chain joins TRBV7-3 and TRBJ1-1, with TRBD1 matching over 8 bases. The ends lost 2 bases at V and 1 base at J; junction bases unmatched: 3. This CDR3 is built from 15 residues. In germline, CDR1 is SGHTA, CDR2 FQGTGA.

This clone was observed a few times. The chain uses TRBV5-1 and TRBJ1-1, with D possibly being TRBD1 (6 bases). This CDR3 contains 14 residues. CDR1 and CDR2 (germline): SGHRS, YFSETQ. The V and J ends lost 2 bases and 3 bases respectively, with 11 bases between them. The CDR3 loop is CASSLGGTDTEAFF. Here the CDR3 DNA reads TGCGCCAGCAGCTTAGGGGGTACGGACACTGAAGCTTTCTTT.

The V and J genes are TRBV28 and TRBJ2-3; the match to TRBD1 covers 8 bases. The germline gives CDR1 MDHEN, CDR2 SYDVKM. V trimming: 7 bases; J trimming: 4 bases; junction bases outside the gene matches: 4. There are 13 residues in the CDR3. The CDR3 bases are TGTGCCAGCACGGACAGGGCCTCAGATACGCAGTATTTT. As protein: CASTDRASDTQYF.

The V call is TRBV11-2, the J call TRBJ1-5, with a possible D match to TRBD1 (5 bases). Trimming took 10 bases from V and 10 from J, leaving 14 bases between them. The CDR3 has 11 residues. The germline gives CDR1 SGHAT, CDR2 FQNNGV. The CDR3 DNA reads TGTGCCACGACTCAGGGTAGCCCCCAGCATTTT. Translation: CATTQGSPQHF.

This sequence joins TRBV5-6 and TRBJ2-1, with 11 bases identical to TRBD2. The V gene end was trimmed by 4 bases and the J gene end by 3 bases; junction bases not matched to a gene: 3. The CDR3 consists of 15 residues. Germline CDR1 SGHDT, CDR2 YYEEEE. The CDR3 sequence: CASSLGLADYNEQFF. The CDR3 bases are TGTGCCAGCAGCCTGGGACTAGCGGACTACAATGAGCAGTTCTTC.

This clone was seen once. The chain employs TRBV4-1 and TRBJ2-7, with a possible D match to TRBD1 (7 bases). Trimming cost V 0 bases and J 5 bases, with 11 bases left between them. This CDR3 is built from 14 residues. Per the germline V gene, CDR1 is MGHRA and CDR2 is YSYEKL. CDR3 protein: CASSQEPRGDEQYF. Here the CDR3 DNA reads TGCGCCAGCAGCCAAGAGCCCAGGGGGGACGAGCAGTACTTC.

The chain has TRBV11-2 and TRBJ2-4, with D possibly matching TRBD2 (5 bases). This CDR3 spans 17 amino acids. V lost 3 bases and J 3 bases, leaving 18 bases between the germline ends. CDR1 is SGHAT, CDR2 FQNNGV, per germline. CDR3 in DNA: TGTGCCAGCAGCTTGCGCGGCGGCGGGCGTGGCAAAAACATTCAGTACTTC. Protein product: CASSLRGGGRGKNIQYF. The full variable domain, rest sourced from reference TRBV11-2 and TRBJ2-4, is EAGVAQSPRYKIIEKRQSVAFWCNPISGHATLYWYQQILGQGPKLLIQFQNNGVVDDSQLPKDRFSAERLKGVDSTLKIQPAKLEDSAVYLCASSLRGGGRGKNIQYFGAGTRLSVL.

CDR3 sequence reads: CASSERGTPRTEEQYF. The CDR3 nucleotides are TGTGCCAGCAGTGAACGGGGGACCCCAAGAACGGAGGAGCAGTACTTC. The chain carries TRBV2 and TRBJ2-7, with a tentative D call TRBD2 (6 bases). V lost 2 bases and J lost 7, with 21 bases in between. Germline CDR1 reads SNHLY; CDR2 reads FYNNEI. The CDR3 consists of 16 residues. Supplemented by reference TRBV2 and TRBJ2-7, the full variable domain reads EPEVTQTPSHQVTQMGQEVILRCVPISNHLYFYWYRQILGQKVEFLVSFYNNEISEKSEIFDDQFSVERPDGSNFTLKIRSTKLEDSAMYFCASSERGTPRTEEQYFGPGTRLTVT.

The V and J genes are TRBV7-2 and TRBJ2-3; 9 bases fit TRBD2. After removal of 5 bases from V and 0 bases from J, the junction contained 3 bases not matched to a gene. The CDR3 covers 15 residues. Germline values: CDR1 SGHTA, CDR2 FQGNSA. CDR3 region: CASSRTSGSTDTQYF. CDR3 bases: TGTGCCAGCAGCCGTACTAGCGGGAGCACAGATACGCAGTATTTT.

The rearrangement joins TRBV7-8 to TRBJ2-7; D might be TRBD2 (5 bases). Germline V gene data show CDR1 as SGHVS and CDR2 as FQNEAQ. V dropped 3 bases and J dropped 3 bases, with 15 bases sitting between them. This CDR3 spans 15 amino acids. CDR3 region: CASSFSVGLSYEQYF. The CDR3 nucleotides are TGTGCCAGCAGCTTTAGCGTTGGGTTGAGCTACGAGCAGTACTTC.